Described below is a single T cell receptor (beta chain) sequence and its context. Other nucleotide sequences from this sample produce the same CDR3. The sample originates from a study of shared clonotypes between healthy human individuals. The CDR3 contains 11 residues. Germline V gene sequence: CDR1 MDHEN, CDR2 SYDVKM. V was clipped by 7 bases and J by 2 bases, with 6 bases between them. Method: immunoSEQ multiplex PCR; TCRdb's copy keeps in-frame clones and lacks some. The sample includes a few million clones, 80% to 95% seen only once; the top ten take 0.37%. This rearrangement joins TRBV28 to TRBJ2-7; no clear D gene. The clonotype originates from a man between 18 and 35 years old in good health. Some clones in this sample may be carry-over from other donors' samples. Specimen: naive CD4+ T cells from PBMCs. The sample's subset: CD45RA+ positively selected. Written as DNA, the CDR3 is TGTGCCAGCAATTCCGCCTACGAGCAGTACTTC. This codes for CASNSAYEQYF.